The source of this TCR beta chain is a study of healthy donors' naive CD4 and CD8 T cells. Study overall: All functional IMGT TCR alpha variants were covered by new primers.

This CDR3 is built from 14 residues. Germline lookup yields CDR1 DFQATT and CDR2 SNEGSKA (reference sequence). A linear amplification protocol produced the TCR libraries from 400 to 550 ng of total RNA. TCRdb reprocessed the reads via MiXCR and lists one record per CDR3 protein. The data contain around 200,000 distinct CDR3 sequences, around 74% of them singletons. Concerning this clonotype itself: A read error may account for a junction end that differs from germline.

The V call is TRBV20-1, the J call TRBJ2-5; 10 positions agree with TRBD2. The receptor was derived from a pool of human donors in good health; the sample pools cells from several healthy donors. The sequencing input was naive CD4+ and CD8+ T cells sorted from blood, pooled from several donors. The CDR3 spells CSTRDSGGQETQYF. CDR3 DNA sequence: TGCAGTACTAGAGATAGCGGGGGGCAAGAGACCCAGTACTTC.